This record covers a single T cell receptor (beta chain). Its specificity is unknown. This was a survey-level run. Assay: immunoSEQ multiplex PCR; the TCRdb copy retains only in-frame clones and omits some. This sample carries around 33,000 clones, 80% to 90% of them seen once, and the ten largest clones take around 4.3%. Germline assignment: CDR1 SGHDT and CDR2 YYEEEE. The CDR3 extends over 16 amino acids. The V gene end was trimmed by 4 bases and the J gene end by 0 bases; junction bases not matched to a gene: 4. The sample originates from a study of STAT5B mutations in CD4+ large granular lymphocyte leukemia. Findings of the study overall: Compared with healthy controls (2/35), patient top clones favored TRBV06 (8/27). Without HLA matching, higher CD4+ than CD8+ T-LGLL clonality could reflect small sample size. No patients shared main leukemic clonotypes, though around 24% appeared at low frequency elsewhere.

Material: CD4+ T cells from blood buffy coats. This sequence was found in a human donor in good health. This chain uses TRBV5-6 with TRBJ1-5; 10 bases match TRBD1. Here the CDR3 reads CASSPGTGASNQPQHF. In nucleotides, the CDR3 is TGTGCCAGCAGCCCCGGGACAGGGGCTAGCAATCAGCCCCAGCATTTT.